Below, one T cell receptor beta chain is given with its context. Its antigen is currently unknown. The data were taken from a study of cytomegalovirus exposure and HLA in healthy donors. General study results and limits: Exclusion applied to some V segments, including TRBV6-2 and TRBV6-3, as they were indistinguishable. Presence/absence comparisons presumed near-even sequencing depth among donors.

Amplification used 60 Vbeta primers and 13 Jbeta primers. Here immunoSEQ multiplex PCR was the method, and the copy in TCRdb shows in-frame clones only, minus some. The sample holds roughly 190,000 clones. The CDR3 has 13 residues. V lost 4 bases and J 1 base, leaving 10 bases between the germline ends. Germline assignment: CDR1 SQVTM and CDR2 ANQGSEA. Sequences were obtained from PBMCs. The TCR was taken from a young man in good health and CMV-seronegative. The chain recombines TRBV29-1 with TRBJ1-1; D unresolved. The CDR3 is CSVGHSKNTEAFF. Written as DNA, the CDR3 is TGCAGCGTTGGACATTCAAAGAACACTGAAGCTTTCTTT.